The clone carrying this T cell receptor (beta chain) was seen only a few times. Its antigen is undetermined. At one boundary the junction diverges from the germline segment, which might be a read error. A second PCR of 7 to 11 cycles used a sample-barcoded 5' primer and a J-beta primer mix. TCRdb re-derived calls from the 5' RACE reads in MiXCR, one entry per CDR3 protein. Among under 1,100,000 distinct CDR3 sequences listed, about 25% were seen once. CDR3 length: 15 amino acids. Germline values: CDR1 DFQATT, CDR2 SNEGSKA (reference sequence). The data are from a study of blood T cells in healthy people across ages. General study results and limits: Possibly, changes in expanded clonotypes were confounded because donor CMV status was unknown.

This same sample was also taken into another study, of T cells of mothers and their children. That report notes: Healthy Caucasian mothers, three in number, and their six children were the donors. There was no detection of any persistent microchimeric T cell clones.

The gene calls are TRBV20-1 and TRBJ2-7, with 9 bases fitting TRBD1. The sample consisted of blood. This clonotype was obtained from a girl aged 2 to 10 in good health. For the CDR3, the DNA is TGCAGTGCTAGAGATTTCGGACAGGGGTCCTACGGGCAGTACTTC. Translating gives CSARDFGQGSYGQYF.